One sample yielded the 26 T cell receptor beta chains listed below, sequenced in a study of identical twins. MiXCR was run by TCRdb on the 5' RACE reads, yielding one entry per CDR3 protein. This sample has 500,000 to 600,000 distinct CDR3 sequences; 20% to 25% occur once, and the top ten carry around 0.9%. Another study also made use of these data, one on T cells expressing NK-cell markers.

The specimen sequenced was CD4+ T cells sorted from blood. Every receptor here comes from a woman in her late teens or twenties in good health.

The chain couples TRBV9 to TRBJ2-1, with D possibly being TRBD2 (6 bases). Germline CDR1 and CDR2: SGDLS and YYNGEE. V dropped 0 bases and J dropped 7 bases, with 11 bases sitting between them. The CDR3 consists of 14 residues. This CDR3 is CASSVEGGENEQFF. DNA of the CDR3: TGTGCCAGCAGCGTAGAAGGCGGGGAGAATGAGCAGTTCTTC.

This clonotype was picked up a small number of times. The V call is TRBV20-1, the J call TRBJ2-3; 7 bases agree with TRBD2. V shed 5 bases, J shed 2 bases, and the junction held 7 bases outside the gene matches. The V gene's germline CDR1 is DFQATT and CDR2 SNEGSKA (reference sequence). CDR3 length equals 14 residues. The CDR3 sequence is CSAPVAGPTDTQYF. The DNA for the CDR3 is TGCAGTGCTCCCGTAGCGGGCCCCACAGATACGCAGTATTTT.

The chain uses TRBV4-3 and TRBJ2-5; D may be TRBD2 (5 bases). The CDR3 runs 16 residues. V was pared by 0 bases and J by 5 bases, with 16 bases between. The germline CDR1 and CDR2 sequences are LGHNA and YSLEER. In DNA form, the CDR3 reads TGCGCCAGCAGCCAAGATCGGGCGCGACGAGGGGAGACCCAGTACTTC. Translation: CASSQDRARRGETQYF.

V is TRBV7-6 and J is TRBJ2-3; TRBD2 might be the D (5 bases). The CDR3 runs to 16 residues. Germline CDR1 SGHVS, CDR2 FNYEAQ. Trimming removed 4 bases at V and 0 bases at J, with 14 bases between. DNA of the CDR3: TGTGCCAGCAGCTCTCACGGGGAGAAAAGCACAGATACGCAGTATTTT. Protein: CASSSHGEKSTDTQYF.

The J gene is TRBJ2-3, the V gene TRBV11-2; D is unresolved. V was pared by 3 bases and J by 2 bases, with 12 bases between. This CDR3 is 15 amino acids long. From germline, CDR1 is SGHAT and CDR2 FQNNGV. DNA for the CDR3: TGTGCCAGCAGCTTTCGACTGGAGCCCACAGATACGCAGTATTTT. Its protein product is CASSFRLEPTDTQYF.

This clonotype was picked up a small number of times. CDR3 sequence: CASSQDSQETQYF. In DNA form, the CDR3 reads TGTGCCAGCAGCCAGGACAGCCAAGAGACCCAGTACTTC. The chain combines TRBV7-2 with TRBJ2-5, with D possibly TRBD1 on 6 matching bases. This CDR3 has 13 residues. V lost 5 bases and J 1 base, leaving 8 bases between the germline ends. Germline CDR1 reads SGHTA; CDR2 reads FQGNSA.

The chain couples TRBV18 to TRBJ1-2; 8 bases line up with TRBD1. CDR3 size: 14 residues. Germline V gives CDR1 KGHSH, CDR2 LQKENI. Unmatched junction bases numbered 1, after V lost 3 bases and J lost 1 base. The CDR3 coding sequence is TGTGCCAGCTCACCGGGACAGGATAACTATGGCTACACCTTC. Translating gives CASSPGQDNYGYTF.

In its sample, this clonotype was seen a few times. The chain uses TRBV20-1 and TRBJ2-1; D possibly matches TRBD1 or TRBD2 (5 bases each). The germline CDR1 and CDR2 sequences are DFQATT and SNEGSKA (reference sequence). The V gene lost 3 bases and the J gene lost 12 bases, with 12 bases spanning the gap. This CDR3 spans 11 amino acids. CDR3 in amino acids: CSASEGPGQFF. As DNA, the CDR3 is TGCAGTGCTAGTGAGGGGCCTGGGCAGTTCTTC.

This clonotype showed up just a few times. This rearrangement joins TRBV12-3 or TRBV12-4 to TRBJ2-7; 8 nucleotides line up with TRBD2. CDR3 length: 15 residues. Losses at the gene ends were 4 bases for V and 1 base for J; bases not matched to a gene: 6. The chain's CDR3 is CASSSSGSPSYEQYF. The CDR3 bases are TGTGCCAGCAGTTCCAGCGGGAGTCCGTCCTACGAGCAGTACTTC.

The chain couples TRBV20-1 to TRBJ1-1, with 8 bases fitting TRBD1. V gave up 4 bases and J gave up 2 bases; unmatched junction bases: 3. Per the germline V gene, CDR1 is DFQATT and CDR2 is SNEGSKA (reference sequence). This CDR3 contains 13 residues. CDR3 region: CSATTGANTEAFF. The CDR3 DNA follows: TGCAGTGCTACGACAGGGGCAAACACTGAAGCTTTCTTT.

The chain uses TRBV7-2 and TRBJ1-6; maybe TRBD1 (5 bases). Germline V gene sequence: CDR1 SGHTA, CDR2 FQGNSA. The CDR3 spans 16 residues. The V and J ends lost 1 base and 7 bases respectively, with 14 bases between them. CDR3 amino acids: CASSLGGARANSPLHF. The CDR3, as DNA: TGTGCCAGCAGCTTAGGGGGCGCGAGGGCAAATTCACCCCTCCACTTT. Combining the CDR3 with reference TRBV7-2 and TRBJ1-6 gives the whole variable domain GAGVSQSPSNKVTEKGKDVELRCDPISGHTALYWYRQSLGQGLEFLIYFQGNSAPDKSGLPSDRFSAERTGGSVSTLTIQRTQQEDSAVYLCASSLGGARANSPLHFGNGTRLTVT.

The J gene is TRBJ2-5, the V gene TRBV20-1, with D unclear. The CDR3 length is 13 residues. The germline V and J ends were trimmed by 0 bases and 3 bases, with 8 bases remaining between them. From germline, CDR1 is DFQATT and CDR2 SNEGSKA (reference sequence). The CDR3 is CSAREAREETQYF. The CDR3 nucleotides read TGCAGTGCTAGAGAGGCCAGAGAAGAGACCCAGTACTTC.

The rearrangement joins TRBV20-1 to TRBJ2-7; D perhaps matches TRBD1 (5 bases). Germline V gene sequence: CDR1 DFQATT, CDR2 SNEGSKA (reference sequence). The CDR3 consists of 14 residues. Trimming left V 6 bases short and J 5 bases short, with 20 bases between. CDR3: CSAFSQGSTHEQYF. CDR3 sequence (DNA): TGCAGTGCCTTTTCCCAGGGTAGCACACACGAGCAGTACTTC.

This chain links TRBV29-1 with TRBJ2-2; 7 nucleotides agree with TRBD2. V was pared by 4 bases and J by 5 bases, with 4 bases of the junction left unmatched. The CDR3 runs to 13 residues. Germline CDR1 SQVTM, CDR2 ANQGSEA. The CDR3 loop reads CSVGSSGTGELFF. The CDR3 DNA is TGCAGCGTTGGTAGTAGCGGGACCGGGGAGCTGTTTTTT.

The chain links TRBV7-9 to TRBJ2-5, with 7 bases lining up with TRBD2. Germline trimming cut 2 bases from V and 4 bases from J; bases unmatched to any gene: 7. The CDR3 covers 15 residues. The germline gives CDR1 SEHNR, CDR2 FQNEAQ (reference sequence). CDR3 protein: CASSLMSSGGETQYF. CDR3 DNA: TGTGCCAGCAGCTTAATGTCTAGCGGAGGAGAGACCCAGTACTTC.

CDR3 sequence (DNA): TGCAGTGCCAGACCCGATTTGAACACTGAAGCTTTCTTT. It codes for CSARPDLNTEAFF. The rearrangement links TRBV20-1 to TRBJ1-1; D uncertain. Trimming pared 6 bases from V and 0 bases from J, leaving 11 bases between. Per the germline V gene, CDR1 is DFQATT and CDR2 is SNEGSKA (reference sequence). The CDR3 covers 13 residues.

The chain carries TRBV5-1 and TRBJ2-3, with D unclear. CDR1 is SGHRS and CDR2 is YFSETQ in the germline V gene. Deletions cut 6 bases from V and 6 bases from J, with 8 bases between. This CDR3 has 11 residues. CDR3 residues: CASISGDTQYF. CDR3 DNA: TGCGCCAGCATCTCCGGGGATACGCAGTATTTT. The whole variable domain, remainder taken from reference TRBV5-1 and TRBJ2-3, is KAGVTQTPRYLIKTRGQQVTLSCSPISGHRSVSWYQQTPGQGLQFLFEYFSETQRNKGNFPGRFSGRQFSNSRSEMNVSTLELGDSALYLCASISGDTQYFGPGTRLTVL.

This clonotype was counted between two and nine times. The CDR3 loop reads CSPTGVILDEQYF. Written as DNA, the CDR3 is TGCAGCCCTACAGGGGTCATTCTCGACGAGCAGTACTTC. The rearrangement uses TRBV29-1 and TRBJ2-7, with 7 positions matching TRBD1. The germline V gene has CDR1 SQVTM and CDR2 ANQGSEA. There are 13 residues in the CDR3. The junction had 12 bases not matched to a gene; V was cut back by 8 bases and J by 5 bases.

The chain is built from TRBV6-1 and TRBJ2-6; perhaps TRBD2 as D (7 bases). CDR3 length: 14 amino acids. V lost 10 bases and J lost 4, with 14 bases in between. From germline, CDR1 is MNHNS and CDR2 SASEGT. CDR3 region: CAISAGAGANVLTF. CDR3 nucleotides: TGTGCCATCTCGGCGGGGGCCGGGGCCAACGTCCTGACTTTC.

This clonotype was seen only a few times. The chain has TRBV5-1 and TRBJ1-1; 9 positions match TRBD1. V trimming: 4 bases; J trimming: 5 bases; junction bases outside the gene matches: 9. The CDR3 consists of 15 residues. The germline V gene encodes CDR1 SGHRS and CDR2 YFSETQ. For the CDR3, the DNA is TGCGCCAGCAGCCTGGACGGACAGGGGCGGACTGAAGCTTTCTTT. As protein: CASSLDGQGRTEAFF. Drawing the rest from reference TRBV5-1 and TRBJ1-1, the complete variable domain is KAGVTQTPRYLIKTRGQQVTLSCSPISGHRSVSWYQQTPGQGLQFLFEYFSETQRNKGNFPGRFSGRQFSNSRSEMNVSTLELGDSALYLCASSLDGQGRTEAFFGQGTRLTVV.

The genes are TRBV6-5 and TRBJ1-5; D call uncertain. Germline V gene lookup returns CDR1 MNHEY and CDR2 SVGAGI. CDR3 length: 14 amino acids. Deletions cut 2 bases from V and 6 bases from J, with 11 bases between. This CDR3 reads CASSYELGGQPQHF. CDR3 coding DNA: TGTGCCAGCAGTTACGAACTGGGTGGTCAGCCCCAGCATTTT.

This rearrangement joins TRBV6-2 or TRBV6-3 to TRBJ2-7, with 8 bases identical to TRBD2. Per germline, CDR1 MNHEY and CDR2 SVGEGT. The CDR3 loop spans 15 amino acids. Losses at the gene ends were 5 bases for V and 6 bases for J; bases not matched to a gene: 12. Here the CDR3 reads CASSPRGAGVSEQYF. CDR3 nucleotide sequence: TGTGCCAGCAGTCCGCGTGGAGCGGGAGTCTCCGAGCAGTACTTC.

The CDR3 is CASSLGTRYNEQFF. Written as DNA, the CDR3 is TGCGCCAGCAGCTTGGGGACTCGCTACAATGAGCAGTTCTTC. The chain carries TRBV5-1 and TRBJ2-1; TRBD2 is a possible D gene (5 bases). V was cut by 0 bases and J by 3 bases, with 7 bases left in between. This CDR3 region has 14 residues. Germline assignment: CDR1 SGHRS and CDR2 YFSETQ.

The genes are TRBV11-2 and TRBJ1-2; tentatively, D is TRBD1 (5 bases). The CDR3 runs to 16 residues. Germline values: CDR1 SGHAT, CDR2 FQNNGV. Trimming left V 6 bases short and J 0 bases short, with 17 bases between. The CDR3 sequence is CASSKIAGTPNYGYTF. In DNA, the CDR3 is TGTGCCAGCAGTAAAATAGCCGGGACTCCTAACTATGGCTACACCTTC.

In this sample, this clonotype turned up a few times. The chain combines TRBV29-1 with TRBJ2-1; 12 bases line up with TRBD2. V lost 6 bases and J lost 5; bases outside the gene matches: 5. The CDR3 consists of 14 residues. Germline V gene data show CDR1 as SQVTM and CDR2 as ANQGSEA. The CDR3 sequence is CSVLTSGSNNEQFF. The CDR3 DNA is TGCAGCGTGCTGACTAGCGGGAGTAACAATGAGCAGTTCTTC.

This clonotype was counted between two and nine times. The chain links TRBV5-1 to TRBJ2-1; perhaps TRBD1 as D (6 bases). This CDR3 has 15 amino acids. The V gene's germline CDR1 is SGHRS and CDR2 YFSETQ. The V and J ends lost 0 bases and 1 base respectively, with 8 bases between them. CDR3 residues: CASSLEGVSYNEQFF. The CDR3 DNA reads TGCGCCAGCAGCTTGGAGGGGGTATCCTACAATGAGCAGTTCTTC.